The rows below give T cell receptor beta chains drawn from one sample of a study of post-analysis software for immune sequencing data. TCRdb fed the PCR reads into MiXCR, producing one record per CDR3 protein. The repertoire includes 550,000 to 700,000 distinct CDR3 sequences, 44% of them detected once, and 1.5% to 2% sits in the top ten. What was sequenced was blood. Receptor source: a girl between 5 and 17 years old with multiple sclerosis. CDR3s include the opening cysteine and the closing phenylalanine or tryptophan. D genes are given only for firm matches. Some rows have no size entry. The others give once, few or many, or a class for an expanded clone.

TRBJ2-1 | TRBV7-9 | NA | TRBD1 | TGTGCCAGCAGCTTCAGACAGGGGGTCGTCAATGAGCAGTTCTTC | CASSFRQGVVNEQFF
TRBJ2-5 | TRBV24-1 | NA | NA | TGTGCCACCAGGGACGCGGGGGAGACCCAGTACTTC | CATRDAGETQYF
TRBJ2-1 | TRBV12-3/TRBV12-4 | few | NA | TGTGCCAGCAGTCCGTGGGCTAGCGACTACAATGAGCAGTTCTTC | CASSPWASDYNEQFF
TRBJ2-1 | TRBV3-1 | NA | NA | TGTGCCAGCAGCCAAGCAGTGGAGAATGAGCAGTTCTTC | CASSQAVENEQFF
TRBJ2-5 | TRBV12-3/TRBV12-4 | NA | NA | TGTGCCAGCAGGCCTAGTTCGGGAGAGACCCAGTACTTC | CASRPSSGETQYF
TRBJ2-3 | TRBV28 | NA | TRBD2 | TGTGCCAGCAGTCCCCGGTCGATAGGGACTAGCGGGGGGGCCCCAGATACGCAGTATTTT | CASSPRSIGTSGGAPDTQYF
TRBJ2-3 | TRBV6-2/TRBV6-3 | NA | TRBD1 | TGTGCCAGCAGTTACGGAGGACAGGATAGCACAGATACGCAGTATTTT | CASSYGGQDSTDTQYF
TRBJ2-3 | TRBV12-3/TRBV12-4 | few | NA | TGTGCCAGCAGTAGACACCGCACAGATACGCAGTATTTT | CASSRHRTDTQYF
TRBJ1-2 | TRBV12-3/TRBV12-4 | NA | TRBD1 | TGTGCCAGCAGAGCAGGGGGCTTCTATGGCTACACCTTC | CASRAGGFYGYTF
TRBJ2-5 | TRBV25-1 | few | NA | TGTGCCAGCAGTGAAGAGACTGTGGGAGAGACCCAGTACTTC | CASSEETVGETQYF
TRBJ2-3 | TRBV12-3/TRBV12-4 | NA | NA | TGTGCCACCGGGAAGGTAGATACAGATACGCAGTATTTT | CATGKVDTDTQYF
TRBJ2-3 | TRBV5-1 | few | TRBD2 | TGCGCCAGCAGCCAAAGCGGGATCGACCTAAGTACGCAGTATTTT | CASSQSGIDLSTQYF
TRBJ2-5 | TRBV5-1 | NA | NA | TGCGCCAGCAGCTTGGGGAAGGGCGCAGAAGAGACCCAGTACTTC | CASSLGKGAEETQYF
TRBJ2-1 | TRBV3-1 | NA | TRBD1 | TGTGCCAGCAGCCAGGCCGGGACAGGGCAGTTCTTC | CASSQAGTGQFF
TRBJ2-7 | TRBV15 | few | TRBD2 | TGTGCCACCAGCCTCGGGGGGGGACGGCATTACGAGCAGTACTTC | CATSLGGGRHYEQYF